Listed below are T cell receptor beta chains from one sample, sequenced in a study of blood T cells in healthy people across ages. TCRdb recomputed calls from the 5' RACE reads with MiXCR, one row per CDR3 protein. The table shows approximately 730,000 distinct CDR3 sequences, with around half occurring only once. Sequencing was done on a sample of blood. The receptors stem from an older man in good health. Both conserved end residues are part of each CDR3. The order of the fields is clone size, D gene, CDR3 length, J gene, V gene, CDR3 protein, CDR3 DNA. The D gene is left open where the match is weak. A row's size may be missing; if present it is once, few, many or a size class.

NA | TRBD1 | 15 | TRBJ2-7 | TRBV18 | CASSPQGASTYEQYF | TGTGCCAGCTCACCACAGGGGGCATCGACCTACGAGCAGTACTTC
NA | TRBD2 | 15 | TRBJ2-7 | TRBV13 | CASSLGSGRASEQYF | TGTGCCAGCAGCTTAGGGAGCGGGAGGGCTAGCGAGCAGTACTTC
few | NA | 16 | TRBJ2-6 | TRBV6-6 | CASSYPNSPGANVLTF | TGTGCCAGCAGTTACCCGAACTCGCCCGGGGCCAACGTCCTGACTTTC
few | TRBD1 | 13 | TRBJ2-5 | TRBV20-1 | CSANRGFAETQYF | TGCAGTGCTAACAGGGGTTTCGCGGAGACCCAGTACTTC
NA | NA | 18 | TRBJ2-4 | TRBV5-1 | CASSYLTSGSGDLNIQYF | TGCGCCAGCAGCTACCTCACTTCGGGAAGCGGAGACTTAAACATTCAGTACTTC
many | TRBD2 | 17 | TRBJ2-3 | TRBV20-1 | CSARAGGRSARTDTQYF | TGCAGTGCTAGGGCCGGCGGGAGGTCCGCCCGTACAGATACGCAGTATTTT
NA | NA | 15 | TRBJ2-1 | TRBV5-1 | CASSLESSSYNEQFF | TGCGCCAGCAGCTTGGAGTCGAGCTCCTACAATGAGCAGTTCTTC
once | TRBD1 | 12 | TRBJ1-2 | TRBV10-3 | CAIQGANYGYTF | TGTGCCATACAGGGGGCTAATTATGGCTACACCTTC
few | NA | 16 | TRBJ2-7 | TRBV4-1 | CASSPLRGAPTYEQYF | TGCGCCAGCAGCCCCCTTAGGGGGGCCCCCACCTACGAGCAGTACTTC
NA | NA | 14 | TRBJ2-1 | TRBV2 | CASRTGHTYNEQFF | TGTGCCAGCAGAACCGGACACACCTACAATGAGCAGTTCTTC
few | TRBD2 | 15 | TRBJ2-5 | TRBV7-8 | CASLLGASGSETQYF | TGTGCCAGCCTCCTCGGGGCTAGCGGGAGCGAGACCCAGTACTTC
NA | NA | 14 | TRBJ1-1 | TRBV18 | CASSLGGPDTEAFF | TGTGCCAGCTCGTTAGGGGGTCCGGACACTGAAGCTTTCTTT
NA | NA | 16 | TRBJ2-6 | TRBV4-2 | CASSQEDLSGANVLTF | TGTGCCAGCAGCCAAGAGGACCTCTCTGGGGCCAACGTCCTGACTTTC
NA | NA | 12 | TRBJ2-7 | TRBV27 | CASSSGGPEQYF | TGTGCCAGCAGTTCTGGAGGACCTGAGCAGTACTTC
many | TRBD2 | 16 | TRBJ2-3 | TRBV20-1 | CSAGGTSGSRSDTQYF | TGCAGTGCTGGGGGGACTAGCGGGAGTAGGTCAGATACGCAGTATTTT
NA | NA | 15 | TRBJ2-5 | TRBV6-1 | CASSEARTVQETQYF | TGTGCCAGCAGTGAAGCCCGGACAGTCCAAGAGACCCAGTACTTC
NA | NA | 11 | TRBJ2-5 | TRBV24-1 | CATGVGPTQYF | TGTGCCACCGGTGTCGGACCGACCCAGTACTTC
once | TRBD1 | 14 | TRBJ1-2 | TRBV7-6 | CASSQTGGVYGYTF | TGTGCCAGCAGCCAAACAGGGGGAGTCTATGGCTACACCTTC
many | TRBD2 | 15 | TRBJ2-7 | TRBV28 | CASSLSSGRSYEQYF | TGTGCCAGCAGTTTATCTAGCGGGAGGTCCTACGAGCAGTACTTC
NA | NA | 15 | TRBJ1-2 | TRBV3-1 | CASSQDKAALYGYTF | TGTGCCAGCAGCCAAGATAAGGCGGCCCTCTATGGCTACACCTTC
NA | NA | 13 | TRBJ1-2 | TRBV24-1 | CATSDPGEDGYTF | TGTGCCACCAGTGACCCAGGGGAGGATGGCTACACCTTC
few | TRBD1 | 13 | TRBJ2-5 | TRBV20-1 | CSARMDRVETQYF | TGCAGTGCTAGAATGGACAGGGTTGAGACCCAGTACTTC
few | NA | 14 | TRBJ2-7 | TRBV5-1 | CASSPRTPTYEQYF | TGCGCCAGCAGCCCACGGACACCCACCTACGAGCAGTACTTC
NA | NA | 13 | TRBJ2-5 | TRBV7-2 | CASLARTRETQYF | TGTGCCAGCCTTGCCAGGACCAGAGAGACCCAGTACTTC
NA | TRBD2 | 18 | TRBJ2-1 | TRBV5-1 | CASSPGLAAPEPLDEQFF | TGCGCCAGCAGTCCCGGACTAGCGGCACCCGAACCGTTGGATGAGCAGTTCTTC
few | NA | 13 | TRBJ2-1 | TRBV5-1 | CASVGVAYNEQFF | TGCGCCAGCGTGGGGGTAGCGTACAATGAGCAGTTCTTC
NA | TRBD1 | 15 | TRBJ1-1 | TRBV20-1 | CSANDRGRMNTEAFF | TGCAGTGCAAACGACAGGGGAAGGATGAACACTGAAGCTTTCTTT
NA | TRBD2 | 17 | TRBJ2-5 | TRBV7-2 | CASSLLPSGGNQETQYF | TGTGCCAGCAGCTTACTTCCATCGGGAGGGAACCAAGAGACCCAGTACTTC
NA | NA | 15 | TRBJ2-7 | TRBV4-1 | CASSQDSGRANEQYF | TGCGCCAGCAGCCAAGACAGTGGCAGGGCCAACGAGCAGTACTTC
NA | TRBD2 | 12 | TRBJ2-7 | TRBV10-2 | CASNPSGYEQYF | TGCGCCAGCAATCCTAGCGGGTACGAGCAGTACTTC
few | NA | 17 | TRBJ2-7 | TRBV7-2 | CASSLRRSSGVYNEQYF | TGTGCCAGCAGCTTACGACGCTCGTCGGGGGTATACAATGAGCAGTACTTC
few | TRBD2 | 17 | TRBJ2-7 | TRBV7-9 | CASSLGPGLAGAYEQYF | TGTGCCAGCAGCTTAGGCCCGGGACTAGCGGGAGCTTACGAGCAGTACTTC
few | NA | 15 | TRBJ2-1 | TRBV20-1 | CSAKGMRGAYNEQFF | TGCAGTGCCAAGGGGATGCGCGGAGCCTACAATGAGCAGTTCTTC
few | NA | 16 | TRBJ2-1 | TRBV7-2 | CASSPSTGQKYNEQFF | TGTGCCAGCAGCCCCTCGACCGGACAGAAGTACAATGAGCAGTTCTTC
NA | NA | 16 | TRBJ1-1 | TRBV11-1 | CASSPGGSVLNTEAFF | TGTGCCAGCAGCCCCGGTGGCAGCGTCTTGAACACTGAAGCTTTCTTT
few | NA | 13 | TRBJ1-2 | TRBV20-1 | CSARDHLREGYTF | TGCAGTGCTAGAGATCACCTTCGGGAGGGCTACACCTTC
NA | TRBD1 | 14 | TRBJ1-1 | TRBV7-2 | CASSSRQGGAEAFF | TGTGCCAGCAGCTCTCGACAGGGAGGGGCTGAAGCTTTCTTT
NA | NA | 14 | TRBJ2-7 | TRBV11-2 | CASSLQSSYNEQYF | TGTGCCAGCAGCTTACAGAGCTCCTACAATGAGCAGTACTTC
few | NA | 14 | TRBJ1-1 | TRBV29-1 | CSVKEGSGNTEAFF | TGCAGCGTTAAGGAGGGTAGTGGGAACACTGAAGCTTTCTTT
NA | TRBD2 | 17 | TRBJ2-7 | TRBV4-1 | CASSQDPLAGQLYEQYF | TGCGCCAGCAGCCAAGATCCCTTAGCGGGACAACTTTACGAGCAGTACTTC
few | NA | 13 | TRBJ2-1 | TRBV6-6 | CASSLESYNEQFF | TGTGCCAGCAGTTTAGAGTCCTACAATGAGCAGTTCTTC
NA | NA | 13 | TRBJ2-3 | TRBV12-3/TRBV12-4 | CASSPRLVRYAYF | TGTGCCAGCAGTCCGCGACTAGTCCGATACGCGTATTTT
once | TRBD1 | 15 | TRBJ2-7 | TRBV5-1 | CASSSIRQGAYEQYF | TGCGCCAGCAGCTCTATTCGGCAGGGGGCGTACGAGCAGTACTTC
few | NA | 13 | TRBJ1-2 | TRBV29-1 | CSVEGSGLGGYTF | TGCAGCGTTGAGGGGAGCGGGTTGGGTGGCTACACCTTC
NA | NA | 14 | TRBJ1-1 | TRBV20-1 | CSARSPGTNTEAFF | TGCAGTGCTAGATCCCCAGGGACAAACACTGAAGCTTTCTTT
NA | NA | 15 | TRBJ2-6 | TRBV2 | CASSLGRTGANVLTF | TGTGCCAGCAGCCTGGGCAGGACCGGGGCCAACGTCCTGACTTTC
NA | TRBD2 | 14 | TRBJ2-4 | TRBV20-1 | CSANLAGGLGEQYF | TGCAGTGCCAACCTAGCGGGAGGACTCGGGGAGCAGTACTTC
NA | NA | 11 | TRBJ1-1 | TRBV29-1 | CSVEGHTEAFF | TGCAGCGTTGAGGGGCACACTGAAGCTTTCTTT
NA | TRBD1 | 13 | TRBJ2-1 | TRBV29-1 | CSVRTGGFYEQFF | TGCAGCGTTAGGACAGGGGGCTTCTATGAGCAGTTCTTC
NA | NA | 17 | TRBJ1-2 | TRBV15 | CATSSPGPGLRGYGYTF | TGTGCCACCAGTAGCCCGGGCCCCGGCCTACGAGGCTATGGCTACACCTTC
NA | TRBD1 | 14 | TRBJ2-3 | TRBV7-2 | CASSGDRGPDTQYF | TGTGCCAGCAGCGGGGACAGGGGGCCAGATACGCAGTATTTT
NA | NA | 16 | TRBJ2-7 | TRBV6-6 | CASSYRRGRGSLEQYF | TGTGCCAGCAGTTACCGGAGAGGCAGGGGCTCCCTCGAGCAGTACTTC
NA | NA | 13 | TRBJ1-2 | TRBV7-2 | CASSKRDTEAYTF | TGTGCCAGCAGCAAACGGGACACTGAGGCCTACACCTTC
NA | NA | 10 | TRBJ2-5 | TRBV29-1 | CSVRGNEQYF | TGCAGCGTGAGGGGAAATGAGCAGTACTTC
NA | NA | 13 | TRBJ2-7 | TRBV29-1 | CSVGASASYEQYF | TGCAGCGTTGGAGCGAGCGCCTCCTACGAGCAGTACTTC
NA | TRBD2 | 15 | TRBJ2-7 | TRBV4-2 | CASSLIRTSGYEQYF | TGTGCCAGCAGCCTAATTAGGACTAGCGGCTACGAGCAGTACTTC